One and the same sample provided the 3 T cell receptor beta chains below, sequenced in a study of neurological immune-mediated disorders. Time point described: longitudinal time-point 2. One entry per CDR3 protein, called by TCRdb with MiXCR from the 5' RACE reads. The table records about 80,000 distinct CDR3 sequences, around 6% of them present only once. Sequenced sample: PBMCs. Receptor source: a woman in her fifties or sixties with multiple sclerosis.

This clonotype was detected many times. An end of the junction does not agree with germline; a read error may underlie this. The gene calls are TRBV20-1 and TRBJ1-4; tentative D call: TRBD1 (6 bases). The CDR3 contains 12 residues. CDR1 and CDR2 (germline): DFQATT, SNEGSKA (reference sequence). CDR3 bases: TGCAGTGCTAGAGACAGGGGACGTATTTTAGTTTTT. It translates to CSARDRGRILVF.

This clonotype showed up many times. The chain joins TRBV5-6 to TRBJ1-4; perhaps TRBD1 as D (6 bases). The CDR3 is made up of 14 amino acids. With 1 base removed from V and 12 bases from J, the gap between germline ends came to 16 bases. Germline lookup yields CDR1 SGHDT and CDR2 YYEEEE. The CDR3 sequence is CASSLPGRRTELFF. In nucleotides, the CDR3 is TGTGCCAGCAGCTTGCCGGGGAGGAGGACAGAACTGTTTTTT.

This clonotype appeared many times. The V call is TRBV5-6, the J call TRBJ1-2; D remains ambiguous. The CDR3 covers 12 residues. Germline values: CDR1 SGHDT, CDR2 YYEEEE. Trimming took off 2 bases at V and 5 bases at J, with 7 bases between the two ends. The DNA of the CDR3 is TGTGCCAGCAGCTTTGAGGATTATGGCTACACCTTC. It translates to CASSFEDYGYTF.